This TCR beta chain was documented in a study of T cell changes during pregnancy in multiple sclerosis. The repertoire was sequenced with immunoSEQ multiplex PCR; TCRdb's copy has only in-frame clones and lacks some. The sample yields about 100,000 clones, 92% seen once. Trimming removed 0 bases from V and 10 bases from J, with 16 bases in between. The CDR3 has 14 residues. Per germline, CDR1 GTSNPN and CDR2 SVGIG (reference sequence). The specimen comprised peripheral blood, sampled after pregnancy. The chain has TRBV30 and TRBJ1-5, with a tentative D call TRBD1 (5 bases). This clonotype was obtained from a female donor with multiple sclerosis, enrolled in a pregnancy study. CDR3 region: CAWSVRGGMGPQHF. CDR3 DNA: TGTGCCTGGAGTGTACGGGGGGGTATGGGACCCCAGCATTTT.